Only a few counts were recorded for the clone carrying this T cell receptor (beta chain). TCRdb re-called the RT-PCR reads with MiXCR, one entry per CDR3 protein. This table holds 550,000 to 750,000 distinct CDR3 sequences, approximately 15% found once. Sequenced sample: memory CD4+ T cells from blood. The receptor comes from a female donor in good health, serving as a healthy control.

CDR3 sequence: CSAPDRARRNEQFF. For the CDR3, the DNA is TGCAGTGCCCCGGACAGGGCACGAAGAAATGAGCAGTTCTTC. This chain connects TRBV20-1 to TRBJ2-1; 8 positions match TRBD1. Unmatched junction bases numbered 11, after V lost 6 bases and J lost 7 bases. The CDR3 is 14 amino acids. The V gene's germline CDR1 is DFQATT and CDR2 SNEGSKA (reference sequence).